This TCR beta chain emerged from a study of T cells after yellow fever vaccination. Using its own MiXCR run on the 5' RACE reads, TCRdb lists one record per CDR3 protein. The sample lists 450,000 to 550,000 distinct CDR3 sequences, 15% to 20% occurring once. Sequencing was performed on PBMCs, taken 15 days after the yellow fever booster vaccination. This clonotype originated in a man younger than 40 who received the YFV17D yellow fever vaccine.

The CDR3 spells CSARVKQGQGETQYF. The CDR3 DNA reads as TGCAGTGCTAGAGTAAAACAGGGGCAGGGAGAGACCCAGTACTTC. The chain is built from TRBV20-1 and TRBJ2-5; 7 nucleotides line up with TRBD1. V shed 1 base, J shed 4 bases, and the junction held 9 bases outside the gene matches. The germline V gene has CDR1 DFQATT and CDR2 SNEGSKA (reference sequence). This CDR3 spans 15 amino acids.